This is a list of T cell receptor beta chains from one sample in a study of blood T cells in healthy people across ages. Each CDR3 protein gets one entry after TCRdb re-called the 5' RACE reads with MiXCR. The sample shows 1.2 million to 1.5 million distinct CDR3 sequences, around two fifths of them seen only once. The material sequenced was blood. Source of these receptors: a young woman in good health. Both conserved end residues are part of each CDR3. The D gene is left open where the match is weak. Only some rows state a clone size, as once, few, many or a class for expanded clones.

clone_size: .
d_call: TRBD2
v_call: TRBV30
j_call: TRBJ2-5
cdr3_aa: CAWSDSGLARETQYF
cdr3_nt: TGTGCCTGGAGTGACTCTGGACTAGCTAGGGAGACCCAGTACTTC

clone_size: many
d_call: TRBD1
v_call: TRBV29-1
j_call: TRBJ2-1
cdr3_aa: CSVRQGAVTNEQFF
cdr3_nt: TGCAGCGTGAGACAGGGGGCAGTCACCAATGAGCAGTTCTTC

clone_size: few
d_call: TRBD1
v_call: TRBV7-8
j_call: TRBJ2-5
cdr3_aa: CASSLGTGGGETQYF
cdr3_nt: TGTGCCAGCAGCTTAGGGACAGGGGGCGGTGAGACCCAGTACTTC

clone_size: many
d_call: .
v_call: TRBV7-9
j_call: TRBJ2-5
cdr3_aa: CASSLTQTGETQYF
cdr3_nt: TGTGCCAGCAGCTTAACCCAAACAGGAGAGACCCAGTACTTC

clone_size: .
d_call: .
v_call: TRBV5-1
j_call: TRBJ1-2
cdr3_aa: CAISLGRLEIPNYGYTF
cdr3_nt: TGCGCCATCAGCTTGGGACGATTAGAGATCCCTAACTATGGCTACACCTTC

clone_size: .
d_call: .
v_call: TRBV5-1
j_call: TRBJ2-7
cdr3_aa: CASSLEGGYYNEQYF
cdr3_nt: TGCGCCAGCAGCTTGGAGGGCGGGTACTACAATGAGCAGTACTTC

clone_size: .
d_call: .
v_call: TRBV6-6
j_call: TRBJ1-2
cdr3_aa: CASSHGESGYGYTF
cdr3_nt: TGTGCCAGCAGCCACGGGGAGAGTGGCTATGGCTACACCTTC

clone_size: .
d_call: TRBD1
v_call: TRBV20-1
j_call: TRBJ2-5
cdr3_aa: CSAQTGTGPQETQYF
cdr3_nt: TGCAGTGCTCAAACCGGGACAGGGCCACAAGAGACCCAGTACTTC

clone_size: .
d_call: .
v_call: TRBV30
j_call: TRBJ2-5
cdr3_aa: CAWRRGQRGEQYF
cdr3_nt: TGTGCCTGGAGGAGGGGACAGAGGGGGGAGCAGTACTTC

clone_size: .
d_call: TRBD2
v_call: TRBV3-1
j_call: TRBJ2-1
cdr3_aa: CASSLRSGGALTPLFRLFF
cdr3_nt: TGTGCCAGCAGCCTCCGTAGCGGGGGGGCCCTAACGCCCCTCTTCAGGCTGTTCTTC

clone_size: .
d_call: TRBD2
v_call: TRBV27
j_call: TRBJ2-7
cdr3_aa: CASSLGKREGLEERYF
cdr3_nt: TGTGCCAGCAGTTTAGGAAAGCGGGAGGGCCTCGAGGAGCGGTACTTC

clone_size: .
d_call: TRBD1
v_call: TRBV6-5
j_call: TRBJ2-7
cdr3_aa: CAAWTGPTEQYF
cdr3_nt: TGTGCCGCCTGGACAGGCCCCACCGAGCAGTACTTC

clone_size: few
d_call: TRBD1
v_call: TRBV24-1
j_call: TRBJ2-5
cdr3_aa: CATSDLTGVQYF
cdr3_nt: TGTGCCACCAGTGACCTTACAGGGGTGCAGTACTTC